This entry lists 6 T cell receptor beta chains sequenced from one sample in a study of Ad26.COV2.S vaccination and SARS-CoV-2 variants (dated by TCRdb to the early 2020s). The treatment or condition label on this specimen signifies: roughly 19 received Ad26.COV2.S at low or high dose, single or two shots; about 5 received placebo; per-sample allocation not given. Repertoires of vaccine and placebo recipients were sequenced from samples collected on day 63 after the first injection. The library was obtained by the immunoSEQ multiplex PCR assay. Imported from immuneACCESS, the table was reduced by TCRdb to in-frame sequences with V and J called. These copies leave out some clones; in studies compared against another copy, an unresolved V gene accounts for under half, and the cause of the remainder is not known. In this sample the table shows roughly 410,000 clones, approximately 83% of which occur a single time. The ten largest account for almost 7.5% of the sample.

This specimen was peripheral blood, taken in a trial of Ad26.COV2.S vaccine versus placebo. The receptors shown here come from a person between 18 and 59 years old who received the Ad26.COV2.S COVID-19 vaccine or a placebo.

The J gene is TRBJ2-7, the V gene TRBV7-6; D tentatively reads TRBD1 or TRBD2 (6 bases each). Germline-derived CDR1 and CDR2 are SGHVS and FNYEAQ. CDR3 length equals 16 residues. The V end was cut by 4 bases, the J end by 4 bases, with 20 bases between. The CDR3 DNA is TGTGCCAGCAGCTCGGGGGCCGCCGGGTTATTTTACGAGCAGTACTTC. Amino acids: CASSSGAAGLFYEQYF.

The rearrangement links TRBV2 to TRBJ2-1, with TRBD2 identical over 13 bases. With V trimmed by 11 bases and J by 9 bases, 10 bases remained unmatched. The length of the CDR3 is 14 residues. The V gene's germline CDR1 is SNHLY and CDR2 FYNNEI. The CDR3 DNA is TGTGCCCTCCGGACTAGCGGGAGTTATACTGAGCAGTTCTTC. Protein sequence: CALRTSGSYTEQFF.

This chain uses TRBV24-1 with TRBJ2-6; 9 nucleotides agree with TRBD1. CDR1 and CDR2 from the germline V gene are KGHDR and SFDVKD. This CDR3 is built from 15 residues. J was trimmed by 9 bases and V by 3 bases; bases with no gene match: 5. The CDR3 coding sequence is TGTGCCACCAGTGATCCGGACAGGGGCAACAACGTCCTGACTTTC. It yields the protein CATSDPDRGNNVLTF.

The chain is built from TRBV3-1 (or the pseudogene TRBV3-2) and TRBJ2-5; 11 positions match TRBD2. Trimming cost V 3 bases and J 5 bases; bases outside gene matches: 11. Germline CDR1 LGHDT, CDR2 YNNKEL (reference sequence). The CDR3 spans 17 residues. CDR3 in amino acids: CASSQTGLAESGETQYF. CDR3 DNA: TGTGCCAGCAGCCAGACGGGACTAGCGGAGTCGGGGGAGACCCAGTACTTC.

This clone has just one count. V and J are TRBV10-1 and TRBJ2-1, with a weak D call TRBD2 (6 bases). CDR1 and CDR2 (germline): WNHNN, SYGVQD (reference sequence). CDR3 length: 18 residues. Trimming took 2 bases from V and 0 from J, leaving 17 bases between them. The DNA for the CDR3 is TGCGCCAGCAGTGAGCCCCCCGTTTCCGGGAGCTCCTACAATGAGCAGTTCTTC. This codes for CASSEPPVSGSSYNEQFF.

Comment on this clone: The sample holds other DNA sequences that translate to the same CDR3. This chain links TRBV9 with TRBJ1-2; possibly TRBD1 for D (5 bases). Trimming pared 0 bases from V and 3 bases from J, leaving 9 bases between. CDR1 is SGDLS, CDR2 YYNGEE, per germline. The CDR3 runs 14 residues. CDR3 coding DNA: TGTGCCAGCAGCGTAGGCGGAGGGGACTATGGCTACACCTTC. Translating it yields CASSVGGGDYGYTF.